This T cell receptor beta chain was profiled in a study of molecular identifiers for immune sequencing clone quantification. This CDR3 spans 15 amino acids. V dropped 6 bases and J dropped 5; count of bases not matched to a gene: 9. CDR1 is SGHNT and CDR2 is YYREEE in the germline V gene (reference sequence). Making the bulk TCR libraries relied on previously described methods and listed TCR primers. TCRdb redid the calling of the PCR reads with MiXCR, one entry per CDR3 protein. This sample has about 100,000 distinct CDR3 sequences, with 36% found just once. Sequencing input: naive CD8+ T cells from blood, with Jurkat cell RNA spiked in. Subset in this sample: FACS-sorted CD8+CD4-CCR7+CD45RA+ naive T cells. V usage is TRBV5-4 and J usage is TRBJ2-2, with 8 bases identical to TRBD1. This TCR was recovered from a human donor in good health. Some libraries in this study had Jurkat cell RNA spiked in. CDR3 in DNA: TGTGCCAGCATGGGGACAGGCGATCGGACCGGGGAGCTGTTTTTT. Translation gives CASMGTGDRTGELFF.